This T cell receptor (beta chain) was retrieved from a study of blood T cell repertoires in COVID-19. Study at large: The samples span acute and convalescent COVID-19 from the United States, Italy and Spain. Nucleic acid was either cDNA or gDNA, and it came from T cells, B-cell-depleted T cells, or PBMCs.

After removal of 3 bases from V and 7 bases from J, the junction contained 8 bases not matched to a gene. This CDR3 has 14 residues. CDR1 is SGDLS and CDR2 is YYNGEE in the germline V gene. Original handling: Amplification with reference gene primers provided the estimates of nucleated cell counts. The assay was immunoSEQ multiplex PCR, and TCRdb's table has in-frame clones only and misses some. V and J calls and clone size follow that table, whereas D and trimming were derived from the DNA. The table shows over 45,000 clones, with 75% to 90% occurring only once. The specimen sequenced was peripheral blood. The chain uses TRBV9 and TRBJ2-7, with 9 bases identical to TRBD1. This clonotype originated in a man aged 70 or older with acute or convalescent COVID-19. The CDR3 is CASSESTGGWEQYF. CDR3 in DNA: TGTGCCAGCAGCGAAAGTACAGGGGGCTGGGAGCAGTACTTC. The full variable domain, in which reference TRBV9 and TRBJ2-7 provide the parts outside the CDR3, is DSGVTQTPKHLITATGQRVTLRCSPRSGDLSVYWYQQSLDQGLQFLIQYYNGEERAKGNILERFSAQQFPDLHSELNLSSLELGDSALYFCASSESTGGWEQYFGPGTRLTVT.